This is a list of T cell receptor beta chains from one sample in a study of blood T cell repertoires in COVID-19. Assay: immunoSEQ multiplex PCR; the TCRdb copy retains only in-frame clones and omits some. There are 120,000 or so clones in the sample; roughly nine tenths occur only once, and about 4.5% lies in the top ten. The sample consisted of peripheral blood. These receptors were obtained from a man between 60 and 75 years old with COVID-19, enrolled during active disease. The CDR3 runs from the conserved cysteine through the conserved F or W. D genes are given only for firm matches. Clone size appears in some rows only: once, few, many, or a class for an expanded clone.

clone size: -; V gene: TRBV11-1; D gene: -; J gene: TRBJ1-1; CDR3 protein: CASSRGGSYTEAFF; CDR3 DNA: TGTGCCAGCAGCAGAGGGGGTTCATACACTGAAGCTTTCTTT
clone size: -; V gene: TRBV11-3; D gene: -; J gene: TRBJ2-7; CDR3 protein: CASSSSPSSYEQYF; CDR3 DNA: TGTGCCAGCAGCTCCTCCCCCTCGTCCTACGAGCAGTACTTC
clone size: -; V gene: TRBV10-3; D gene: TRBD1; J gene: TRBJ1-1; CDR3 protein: CAISEGTGITEAFF; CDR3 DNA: TGTGCCATCAGTGAGGGGACAGGGATCACTGAAGCTTTCTTT
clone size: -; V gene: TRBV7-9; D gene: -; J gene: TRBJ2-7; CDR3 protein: CASSLDLLAEYEQYF; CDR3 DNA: TGTGCCAGCAGCTTAGATTTGCTAGCCGAGTACGAGCAGTACTTC
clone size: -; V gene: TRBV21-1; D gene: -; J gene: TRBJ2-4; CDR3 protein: CASNPTGGAQRELEAKNIQYF; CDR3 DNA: TGTGCCAGCAACCCGACAGGGGGCGCCCAGCGGGAGTTAGAAGCCAAAAACATTCAGTACTTC
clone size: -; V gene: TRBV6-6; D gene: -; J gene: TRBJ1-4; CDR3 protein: CASSPLEKLFF; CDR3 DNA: TGTGCCAGCTCCCCACTTGAAAAACTGTTTTTT
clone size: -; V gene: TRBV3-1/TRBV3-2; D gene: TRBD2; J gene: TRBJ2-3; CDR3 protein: CASSQALSTSGRAGDTQYF; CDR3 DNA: TGTGCCAGCAGCCAAGCTCTCTCGACTAGCGGGAGGGCCGGGGATACGCAGTATTTT
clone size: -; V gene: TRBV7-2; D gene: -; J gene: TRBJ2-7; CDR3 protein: CASSLVSSATIPYEQYF; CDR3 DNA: TGTGCCAGCAGCTTAGTTTCTAGCGCTACCATTCCCTACGAGCAGTACTTC
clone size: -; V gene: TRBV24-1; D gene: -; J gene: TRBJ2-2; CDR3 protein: CATSPGGAGIGIGELFF; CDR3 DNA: TGTGCCACCAGTCCTGGCGGTGCGGGAATCGGTATCGGGGAGCTGTTTTTT
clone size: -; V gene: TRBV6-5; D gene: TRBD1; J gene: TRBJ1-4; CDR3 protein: CASSQMDRVGGKLFF; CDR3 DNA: TGTGCCAGCAGTCAAATGGACAGGGTGGGGGGAAAACTGTTTTTT
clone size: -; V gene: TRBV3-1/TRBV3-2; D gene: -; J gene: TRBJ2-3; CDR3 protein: CASSQDPASRNTQYF; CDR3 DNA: TGTGCCAGCAGCCAAGATCCGGCTAGTCGGAATACGCAGTATTTT
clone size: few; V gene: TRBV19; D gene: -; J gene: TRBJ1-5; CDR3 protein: CASSPPHPRASNQPQHF; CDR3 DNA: TGTGCCAGTAGCCCTCCGCATCCGAGGGCTAGCAATCAGCCCCAGCATTTT